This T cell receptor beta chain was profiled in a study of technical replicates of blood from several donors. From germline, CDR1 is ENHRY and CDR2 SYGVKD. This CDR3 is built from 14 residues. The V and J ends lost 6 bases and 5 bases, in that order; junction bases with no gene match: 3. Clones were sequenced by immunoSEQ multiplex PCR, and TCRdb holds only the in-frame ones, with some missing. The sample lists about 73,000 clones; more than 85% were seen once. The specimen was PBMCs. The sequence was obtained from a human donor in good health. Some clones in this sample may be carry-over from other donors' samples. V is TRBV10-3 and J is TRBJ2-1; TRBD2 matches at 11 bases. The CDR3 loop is CAIRTLAGDNEQFF. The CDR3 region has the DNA TGTGCCATCAGGACACTAGCGGGAGACAATGAGCAGTTCTTC.